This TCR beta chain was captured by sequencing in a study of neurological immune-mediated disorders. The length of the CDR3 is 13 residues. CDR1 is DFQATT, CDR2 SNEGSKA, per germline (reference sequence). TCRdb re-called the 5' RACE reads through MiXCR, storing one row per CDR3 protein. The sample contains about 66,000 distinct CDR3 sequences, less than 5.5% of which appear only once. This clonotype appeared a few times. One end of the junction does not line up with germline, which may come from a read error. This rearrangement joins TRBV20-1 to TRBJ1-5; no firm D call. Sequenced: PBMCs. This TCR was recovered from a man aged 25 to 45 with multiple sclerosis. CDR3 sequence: CSAWGDRNQPQNF. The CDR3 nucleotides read TGCAGTGCTTGGGGAGACCGCAATCAGCCCCAGAATTTT.